This T cell receptor beta chain stems from a study of CD8 T cells in Susac syndrome. RNA was extracted with the RNeasy kit, and a quantity of about 0.45 to 1 ug was reverse transcribed using random hexamers. TCRdb reprocessed the immunoSEQ multiplex PCR reads with MiXCR, giving one entry per CDR3 protein. The table has under 200,000 distinct CDR3 sequences, roughly 94% seen once. V lost 6 bases and J 3 bases, leaving 12 bases between the germline ends. This CDR3 has 13 amino acids. Germline values: CDR1 MNHEY, CDR2 SVGAGI. The sequenced material came from CD4+ T cells from PBMCs. This receptor was identified in a human donor in good health. The rearrangement links TRBV6-5 to TRBJ2-7; possible D gene TRBD1, 5 bases. The DNA for the CDR3 is TGTGCCAGCAGCCTCAGGGCTAACTACGAGCAGTACGTC. Translation gives CASSLRANYEQYV.